The TCR beta chain under discussion was sequenced for a study of blood T cells in healthy people across ages. Study information: About one barcoded beta molecule per two T cells was the capture yield of template switching. Study-wide points: More naive CD4+ cells and higher diversity were found in long-lived than in aged donors.

Many counts were recorded for this clonotype. The antigen is undetermined. Trimming took 0 bases from V and 1 from J, leaving 10 bases between them. This CDR3 contains 15 residues. A second roughly 7 to 12 cycle PCR used barcoded and J-beta primers. With 12 random nucleotides, a template-switch adaptor tagged each individual cDNA molecule. TCRdb fed the 5' RACE reads into MiXCR, producing one record per CDR3 protein. Of approximately 800,000 distinct CDR3 sequences in the sample, under 40% were seen once. The chain recombines TRBV12-3 or TRBV12-4 with TRBJ2-7, with unresolved D. This receptor was obtained from a man in his late teens or twenties in good health. The sequenced material came from blood. This CDR3 reads CASSLAPVGSYEQYF. The CDR3 coding sequence is TGTGCCAGCAGTTTAGCCCCAGTAGGGTCCTACGAGCAGTACTTC.